One sample yielded the 32 T cell receptor beta chains listed below, sequenced in a study of blood T cells in healthy people across ages. Combining a sample-barcoded 5' primer with a J-beta primer mix, a second PCR ran for roughly 7 to 12 cycles. TCRdb analysed the 5' RACE reads with MiXCR anew, one entry per CDR3 protein. The sample holds about 1.8 million distinct CDR3 sequences, around 50% seen once. Input material: blood. These receptors came from a woman aged 40 to 50 in good health.

The count of this clonotype is one. The CDR3 DNA reads as TGTGCCAGCAGTTGGGGCCAGGTGAGAGGCTACACCTTC. Translated, it gives CASSWGQVRGYTF. The gene calls are TRBV28 and TRBJ1-2; D might be TRBD1 (5 bases). This CDR3 spans 13 amino acids. The germline CDR1 and CDR2 sequences are MDHEN and SYDVKM. V was cut by 4 bases and J by 8 bases, with 14 bases left in between.

The V call is TRBV7-8, the J call TRBJ2-7, with D tentatively TRBD1 (5 bases). Germline lookup yields CDR1 SGHVS and CDR2 FQNEAQ. V was shortened by 0 bases and J by 3 bases, with 15 bases between the two germline ends. This CDR3 is built from 16 residues. The CDR3 reads CASSLAMVRDVYEQYF. CDR3 bases: TGTGCCAGCAGCTTAGCAATGGTCAGGGATGTCTACGAGCAGTACTTC.

The chain joins TRBV21-1 to TRBJ2-5; the table's D call of TRBD2 was not tested on the DNA. TRBV21-1 is deemed a pseudogene. The CDR3 length is 13 residues. The CDR3 DNA is TGTGCCAGTGCCGGGGCCCAGCAAGAGACCCAGTACTTC. Translated: CASAGAQQETQYF.

The rearrangement links TRBV29-1 to TRBJ2-4; TRBD1 agrees at 8 bases. The DNA end favors TRBJ2-7, so the J call may be wrong. CDR3 size: 14 residues. Per germline, CDR1 SQVTM and CDR2 ANQGSEA. This CDR3 reads CSAMTRTGRCEQYF. The CDR3 nucleotides are TGCAGCGCCATGACTCGGACAGGGAGATGCGAGCAGTACTTC.

The chain links TRBV6-4 to TRBJ2-4, with 12 nucleotides matching TRBD2. The J call may be faulty, since TRBJ2-7 better matches the DNA end. Germline V gene sequence: CDR1 MRHNA, CDR2 SNTAGT. The CDR3 has 18 residues. DNA for the CDR3: TGTGCCAGCAGTGACTCTGCGTCTAGCGGGGGGGCTTACTACGAGCAGTACTTC. This translates into CASSDSASSGGAYYEQYF.

This clonotype occurred a few times. The gene calls are TRBV25-1 and TRBJ2-6, with D perhaps matching TRBD1 or TRBD2 (6 bases each). The CDR3 totals 20 residues. CDR1 and CDR2 from the germline V gene are MGHDK and SYGVNS. Deletions cut 0 bases from V and 4 bases from J, with 22 bases between. CDR3 amino acids: CASSEYVSGGGRLGANVLTF. The CDR3, as DNA: TGTGCCAGCAGTGAATATGTTTCCGGGGGCGGGCGTTTGGGGGCCAACGTCCTGACTTTC.

In DNA form, the CDR3 reads TGTGCCAGCTCACCCGGGACTACGTCAGAGACCCAGTACTTC. As protein: CASSPGTTSETQYF. This chain joins TRBV18 and TRBJ2-5, with 7 bases that match TRBD2. This CDR3 region has 14 residues. V shed 3 bases, J shed 4 bases, and the junction held 5 bases outside the gene matches. Germline V gene data show CDR1 as KGHSH and CDR2 as LQKENI.

The chain carries TRBV12-3 or TRBV12-4 and TRBJ2-3; weak D call: TRBD2 (5 bases). The V and J ends lost 6 bases and 2 bases respectively, with 15 bases between them. This CDR3 has 15 amino acids. In DNA, the CDR3 is TGTGCCAGCAGCCCAGACGGGGTCCTCACAGATACGCAGTATTTT. It yields the protein CASSPDGVLTDTQYF.

The genes are TRBV12-3 or TRBV12-4 and TRBJ2-1; 12 bases are shared with TRBD2. CDR3 length: 16 residues. The CDR3 sequence: CAAPSGGASAQETQFF. The CDR3 DNA sequence: TGTGCAGCACCTAGCGGGGGGGCGTCCGCACAAGAGACCCAGTTCTTC.

The chain is built from TRBV5-6 and TRBJ2-7, with D unclear. With the DNA end fitting TRBJ2-5 better, the J assignment may be wrong. This CDR3 has 15 amino acids. In germline, CDR1 is SGHDT, CDR2 YYEEEE. CDR3 amino acids: CASSLNPTGGETQYF. In DNA, the CDR3 is TGTGCCAGCAGCTTGAACCCTACGGGTGGGGAGACCCAGTACTTC.

The sample holds a few counts of this clonotype. The chain links TRBV7-2 to TRBJ2-7; D gene ambiguous. Germline-derived CDR1 and CDR2 are SGHTA and FQGNSA. The CDR3 extends over 11 amino acids. Deletions cut 3 bases from V and 5 bases from J, with 5 bases between. The CDR3 DNA sequence: TGTGCCAGCAGCTTCAAGAACGAGCAGTACTTC. Translated, it gives CASSFKNEQYF.

This clonotype was observed a few times. The chain combines TRBV9 with TRBJ2-3; D is possibly TRBD2 (6 bases). V was cut by 0 bases and J by 0 bases, with 11 bases left in between. Germline values: CDR1 SGDLS, CDR2 YYNGEE. The CDR3 spans 16 residues. CDR3: CASSVGGRGSTDTQYF. Written as DNA, the CDR3 is TGTGCCAGCAGCGTAGGTGGACGGGGGAGCACAGATACGCAGTATTTT.

The gene calls are TRBV7-2 and TRBJ2-3; D is perhaps TRBD1 (8 bases). CDR1 is SGHTA, CDR2 FQGNSA, per germline. There are 15 residues in the CDR3. The V end lost 3 bases, the J end lost 4 bases, and 14 bases lay between the germline ends. As DNA, the CDR3 is TGTGCCAGCAGCTTTAGACAGGGGAGGGCAGATACGCAGTATTTT. It codes for CASSFRQGRADTQYF.

In this sample, this clonotype turned up a few times. The genes are TRBV20-1 and TRBJ2-6, with a weak D call TRBD1 (5 bases). Germline-derived CDR1 and CDR2 are DFQATT and SNEGSKA (reference sequence). Trimming removed 0 bases at V and 0 bases at J, with 18 bases between. CDR3 length: 19 residues. The CDR3 sequence: CSARDLSTYRTSGANVLTF. The DNA of the CDR3 is TGCAGTGCTAGAGACTTAAGTACCTACAGGACCTCTGGGGCCAACGTCCTGACTTTC.

The DNA for the CDR3 is TGTGCCACTAAGGGGACAGGGTCCTACGAGCAGTACTTC. The encoded protein is CATKGTGSYEQYF. This sequence joins TRBV27 and TRBJ2-7; TRBD1 agrees at 9 bases. Trimming at V came to 10 bases and at J to 1 base, leaving 5 bases not matched to a gene. This CDR3 spans 13 amino acids. Germline lookup yields CDR1 MNHEY and CDR2 SMNVEV (reference sequence).

V usage is TRBV12-3 or TRBV12-4 and J usage is TRBJ1-2; 7 bases are a match to TRBD1. The V gene end was trimmed by 6 bases and the J gene end by 4 bases; junction bases not matched to a gene: 8. The CDR3 is 14 amino acids. Here the CDR3 reads CASSRQGGIYGYTF. CDR3 sequence (DNA): TGTGCCAGCAGCCGACAGGGCGGAATCTATGGCTACACCTTC.

This rearrangement joins TRBV27 to TRBJ2-5; the match to TRBD2 covers 10 bases. The CDR3 loop spans 18 amino acids. CDR1 MNHEY and CDR2 SMNVEV come from the germline V gene (reference sequence). With V trimmed by 11 bases and J by 5 bases, 23 bases remained unmatched. This CDR3 is CASLRSLAGTRTGETQYF. CDR3 nucleotide sequence: TGTGCCTCTCTGAGGTCACTAGCGGGGACCCGAACCGGGGAGACCCAGTACTTC.

This clonotype was counted a few times. The rearrangement links TRBV24-1 to TRBJ1-2; D is ambiguous. The germline CDR1 and CDR2 sequences are KGHDR and SFDVKD. This CDR3 is 15 amino acids long. Trimming removed 3 bases from V and 4 bases from J, with 14 bases in between. DNA of the CDR3: TGTGCCACCAGTGATCCCCGTGGGATGGGCTATGGCTACACCTTC. Protein: CATSDPRGMGYGYTF.

The chain employs TRBV12-3 or TRBV12-4 and TRBJ1-2; TRBD1 matches 7 bases. The CDR3 totals 13 residues. Losses at the gene ends were 5 bases for V and 7 bases for J; bases not matched to a gene: 7. CDR3 nucleotides: TGTGCCAGCAGTGGAAACAGGGGAGGTGGCTACACCTTC. This translates into CASSGNRGGGYTF.

This chain's CDR3 is CASSALTTSGYTF. The DNA for the CDR3 is TGTGCCAGCAGTGCCCTGACCACGAGCGGCTACACCTTC. The gene calls are TRBV6-1 and TRBJ1-2; no reliable D call. Trimming took 4 bases from V and 8 from J, leaving 14 bases between them. CDR1 MNHNS and CDR2 SASEGT come from the germline V gene. The CDR3 runs 13 residues.

The V call is TRBV7-9, the J call TRBJ2-5; 8 bases agree with TRBD1. CDR1 SEHNR and CDR2 FQNEAQ come from the germline V gene (reference sequence). This CDR3 spans 15 amino acids. The V segment lost 5 bases and the J segment 1 base; nucleotides outside the gene matches: 6. The CDR3 reads CASSNPTGVQETQYF. The CDR3 bases are TGTGCCAGCAGCAATCCGACAGGGGTCCAAGAGACCCAGTACTTC.

This clonotype was seen more than once but under ten times. Written as DNA, the CDR3 is TGTGCCAGCAGCTTAGAGTTGTTCCAAGAGACCCAGTACTTC. It codes for CASSLELFQETQYF. The chain couples TRBV7-9 to TRBJ2-5, with D unresolved. Germline CDR1 and CDR2: SEHNR and FQNEAQ (reference sequence). V was pared by 1 base and J by 1 base, with 7 bases between. This CDR3 spans 14 amino acids.

The gene calls are TRBV4-2 and TRBJ2-7, with a tentative D call TRBD2 (7 bases). With the DNA end fitting TRBJ2-5 better, the J assignment may be wrong. Germline assignment: CDR1 LGHNA and CDR2 YNFKEQ. CDR3 length equals 15 residues. CDR3 sequence reads: CASSQEGGLAETQYF. The CDR3 DNA reads TGTGCCAGCAGCCAAGAGGGGGGGCTAGCAGAGACCCAGTACTTC.

The chain is built from TRBV10-3 and TRBJ2-7; D uncertain. The CDR3 is made up of 13 amino acids. CDR1 and CDR2 (germline): ENHRY, SYGVKD. Trimming took 5 bases from V and 0 from J, leaving 8 bases between them. CDR3: CAISLERSYEQYF. The CDR3 DNA follows: TGTGCCATCAGTCTGGAACGCTCCTACGAGCAGTACTTC.

This clonotype turned up a few times. This sequence joins TRBV7-2 and TRBJ2-7; the D gene is possibly TRBD1 (6 bases). The germline gives CDR1 SGHTA, CDR2 FQGNSA. V lost 4 bases and J lost 3, with 13 bases in between. This CDR3 region has 14 residues. The CDR3 DNA sequence: TGTGCCAGCAGCTATACGCCAGGGGTCTACGAGCAGTACTTC. This codes for CASSYTPGVYEQYF.

This clonotype was counted a single time. The genes are TRBV6-5 and TRBJ2-3; tentative D call: TRBD2 (6 bases). CDR3 size: 17 residues. V was cut by 0 bases and J by 3 bases, with 16 bases left in between. Germline V CDR1 and CDR2: MNHEY, SVGAGI. CDR3 sequence (DNA): TGTGCCAGCAGTTACTCGTTGACGGCAGGGAGGACAGATACGCAGTATTTT. This translates into CASSYSLTAGRTDTQYF.

This clonotype was seen a few times. In nucleotides, the CDR3 is TGCGCCAGCAGCCAAGATCAAGGAACGGGAAATGAGCAGTTCTTC. Protein product: CASSQDQGTGNEQFF. The chain uses TRBV4-3 and TRBJ2-1, with TRBD2 as a possible D gene (5 bases). This CDR3 is built from 15 residues. In germline, CDR1 is LGHNA, CDR2 YSLEER. Trimming removed 0 bases at V and 7 bases at J, with 13 bases between.

This clonotype has just a few counts. The chain joins TRBV12-3 or TRBV12-4 to TRBJ1-2; D is possibly TRBD1 (5 bases). Deletions cut 1 base from V and 7 bases from J, with 7 bases between. CDR3 length: 12 amino acids. Written as DNA, the CDR3 is TGTGCCAGCAGTTTAGGCGGGACTGGCTACACCTTC. It specifies CASSLGGTGYTF.

CDR3 coding DNA: TGTGCCAGCAGCCCGTCGGATCGGAATCAGCCCCAGCATTTT. Translated, it gives CASSPSDRNQPQHF. The chain employs TRBV28 and TRBJ1-5; D remains unclear. The CDR3 consists of 14 residues. V was shortened by 6 bases and J by 4 bases, with 13 bases between the two germline ends. Germline CDR1 reads MDHEN; CDR2 reads SYDVKM.

The chain recombines TRBV20-1 with TRBJ2-1, with 10 bases aligning to TRBD2. This CDR3 has 15 residues. Germline V gene lookup returns CDR1 DFQATT and CDR2 SNEGSKA (reference sequence). V gave up 6 bases and J gave up 7 bases; unmatched junction bases: 12. CDR3 in amino acids: CSASRLAGVGNEQFF. The DNA of the CDR3 is TGCAGTGCCTCGAGGCTAGCGGGGGTCGGGAATGAGCAGTTCTTC.

This chain uses TRBV6-5 with TRBJ1-4; D gene ambiguous. Trimming left V 6 bases short and J 14 bases short, with 16 bases between. The CDR3 totals 12 residues. Germline loops: CDR1 MNHEY, CDR2 SVGAGI. CDR3 sequence (DNA): TGTGCCAGCAGGTCCTCTACGGGTAGGCTGTTTTTT. Protein: CASRSSTGRLFF.

The CDR3 region has the DNA TGTGCCAGCAGCTTAAGGCAGGGGAGTGAAAAACTGTTTTTT. Protein product: CASSLRQGSEKLFF. This chain links TRBV7-2 with TRBJ1-4, with D perhaps TRBD1 (6 bases). Germline V gene lookup returns CDR1 SGHTA and CDR2 FQGNSA. The CDR3 is 14 residues long. V lost 2 bases to trimming and J lost 7 bases, with 11 bases between them.